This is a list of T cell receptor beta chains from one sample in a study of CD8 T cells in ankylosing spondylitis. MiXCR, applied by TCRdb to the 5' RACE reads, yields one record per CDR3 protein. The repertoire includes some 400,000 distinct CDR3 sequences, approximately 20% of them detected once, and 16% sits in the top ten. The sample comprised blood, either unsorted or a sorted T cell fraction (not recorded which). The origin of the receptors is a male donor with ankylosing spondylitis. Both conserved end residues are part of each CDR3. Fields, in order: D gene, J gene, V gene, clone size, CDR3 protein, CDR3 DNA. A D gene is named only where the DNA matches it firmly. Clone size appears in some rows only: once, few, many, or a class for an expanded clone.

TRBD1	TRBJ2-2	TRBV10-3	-	CAIRPGTGGTGELFF	TGTGCCATCAGACCCGGGACAGGGGGCACCGGGGAGCTGTTTTTT
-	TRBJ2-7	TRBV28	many	CASSLLRSSYEQYF	TGTGCCAGCAGTTTATTGCGGAGCTCCTACGAGCAGTACTTC
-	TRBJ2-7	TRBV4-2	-	CASSQGETGYEQYF	TGTGCCAGCAGCCAAGGAGAGACAGGCTACGAGCAGTACTTC
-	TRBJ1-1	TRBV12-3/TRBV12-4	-	CASSSHGSNTEAFF	TGTGCCAGCAGTTCACACGGGTCGAACACTGAAGCTTTCTTT
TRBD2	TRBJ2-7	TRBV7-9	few	CASNPTSDYEQYF	TGTGCCAGCAACCCGACTAGCGACTACGAGCAGTACTTC
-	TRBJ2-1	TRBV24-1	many	CATSSSGYNNEQFF	TGTGCCACCAGTAGTAGCGGATACAACAATGAGCAGTTCTTC
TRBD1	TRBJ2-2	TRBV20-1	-	CSARVRRTGNTGELFF	TGCAGTGCTAGAGTCCGCCGGACAGGGAACACCGGGGAGCTGTTTTTT
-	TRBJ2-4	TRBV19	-	CASSRTPQGENIQYF	TGTGCCAGTAGTCGGACACCCCAAGGCGAAAACATTCAGTACTTC
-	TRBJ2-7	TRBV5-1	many	CASSLIGGYEQYF	TGCGCCAGCAGCTTGATTGGGGGGTACGAGCAGTACTTC
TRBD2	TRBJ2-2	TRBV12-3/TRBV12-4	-	CASSLRSGITGELFF	TGTGCCAGCAGTTTACGTAGCGGGATCACCGGGGAGCTGTTTTTT
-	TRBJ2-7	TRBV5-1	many	CASSLGRYEQYF	TGCGCCAGCAGCTTGGGACGATACGAGCAGTACTTC
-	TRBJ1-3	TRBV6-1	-	CATTGPFSGNTIYF	TGTGCCACTACAGGACCCTTCTCTGGAAACACCATATATTTT
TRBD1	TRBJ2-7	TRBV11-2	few	CASSLGKYRDRFYEQYF	TGTGCCAGCAGCTTAGGAAAATACCGGGACAGGTTCTACGAGCAGTACTTC
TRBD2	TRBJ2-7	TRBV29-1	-	CSVEAGVPNYEQYF	TGCAGCGTTGAGGCGGGGGTCCCAAACTACGAGCAGTACTTC
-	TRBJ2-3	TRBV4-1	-	CASSLRRADTDTQYF	TGCGCCAGCAGCCTGCGGAGGGCCGACACAGATACGCAGTATTTT
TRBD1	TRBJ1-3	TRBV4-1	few	CASSQAQGSSGNTIYF	TGCGCCAGCAGCCAGGCACAGGGGAGCTCTGGAAACACCATATATTTT
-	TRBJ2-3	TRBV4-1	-	CASSQDYSTDTQYF	TGCGCCAGCAGCCAAGATTATAGCACAGATACGCAGTATTTT
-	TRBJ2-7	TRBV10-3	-	CATSGQGTYEQYF	TGTGCCACTTCGGGACAAGGAACCTACGAGCAGTACTTC
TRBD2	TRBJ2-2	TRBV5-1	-	CASSLLAGAGELFF	TGCGCCAGCAGCCTACTAGCGGGAGCCGGGGAGCTGTTTTTT
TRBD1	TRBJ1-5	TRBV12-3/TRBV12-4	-	CASTSFDRGGPQHF	TGTGCCAGCACATCCTTCGACAGGGGAGGACCCCAGCATTTT
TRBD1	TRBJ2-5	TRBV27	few	CASSLSGRGLVETQYF	TGTGCCAGCAGTTTATCGGGTAGGGGGCTTGTCGAGACCCAGTACTTC
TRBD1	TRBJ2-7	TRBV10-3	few	CAISTRDRASYEQYF	TGTGCCATATCGACCAGGGACAGGGCCTCCTACGAGCAGTACTTC
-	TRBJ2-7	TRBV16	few	CASSQSIAREQYF	TGTGCCAGCAGCCAATCGATCGCGCGGGAGCAGTACTTC
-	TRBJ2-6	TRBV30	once	CAWTPSGANVLTF	TGTGCCTGGACCCCCTCCGGGGCCAACGTCCTGACTTTC
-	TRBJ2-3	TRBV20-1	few	CSASYQGSVVDTQYF	TGCAGTGCTAGCTACCAGGGTTCGGTAGTTGATACGCAGTATTTT
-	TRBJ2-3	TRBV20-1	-	CSAWGLAGTDTQYF	TGCAGTGCTTGGGGGCTAGCGGGCACAGATACGCAGTATTTT
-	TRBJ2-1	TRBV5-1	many	CASSLNSGLGTFTYNEQFF	TGCGCCAGCAGCTTGAACTCGGGGCTTGGGACATTTACCTACAATGAGCAGTTCTTC
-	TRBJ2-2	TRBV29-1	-	CSARGLANTGELFF	TGCAGCGCACGGGGACTGGCGAACACCGGGGAGCTGTTTTTT
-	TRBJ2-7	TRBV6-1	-	CASTPVRYRASHEQYF	TGTGCCAGCACCCCCGTTAGGTACAGGGCGTCCCACGAGCAGTACTTC
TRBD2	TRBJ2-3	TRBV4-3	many	CASSREWREGIDTQYF	TGCGCCAGCAGCCGCGAATGGCGGGAGGGAATAGATACGCAGTATTTT
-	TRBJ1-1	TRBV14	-	CASSQYLGAHTEAFF	TGTGCCAGCAGCCAATATTTGGGGGCGCATACTGAAGCTTTCTTT
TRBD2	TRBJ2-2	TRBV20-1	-	CSASGGRNTGELFF	TGCAGTGCTAGTGGCGGGAGGAACACCGGGGAGCTGTTTTTT
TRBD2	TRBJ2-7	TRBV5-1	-	CASSRRTSGTVEQYF	TGCGCCAGCAGCCGCCGGACTAGCGGGACGGTGGAGCAGTACTTC
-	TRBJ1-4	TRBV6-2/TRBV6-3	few	CASRPAAGGTNEKLFF	TGTGCCAGCAGACCCGCCGCCGGGGGAACTAATGAAAAACTGTTTTTT
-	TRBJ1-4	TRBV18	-	CASSPSGEKLFF	TGTGCCAGCTCACCATCGGGGGAAAAACTGTTTTTT
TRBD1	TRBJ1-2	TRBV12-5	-	CASGPLQGAGGYTF	TGTGCTAGTGGGCCTCTACAGGGGGCGGGAGGCTACACCTTC